One sample yielded the 25 T cell receptor beta chains listed below, sequenced in a study of cytomegalovirus exposure and HLA in healthy donors. PCR used 60 Vbeta primers and 13 Jbeta primers. Libraries were prepared by immunoSEQ multiplex PCR; TCRdb keeps only in-frame clonotypes and omits some of them. The table has some 110,000 clones, 65% to 90% seen once. Sample: PBMCs. The receptor set was obtained from a man in his forties or fifties in good health and CMV-seronegative.

The chain employs TRBV19 and TRBJ1-3, with D unclear. Trimming removed 7 bases from V and 0 bases from J, with 13 bases in between. This CDR3 is built from 15 residues. Germline loops: CDR1 LNHDA, CDR2 SQIVND (reference sequence). The CDR3 is CASTSGSDSGNTIYF. In nucleotides, the CDR3 is TGTGCCAGTACCTCCGGGTCAGACTCTGGAAACACCATATATTTT.

V and J are TRBV19 and TRBJ1-3; TRBD1 is a possible D gene (6 bases). Germline V gene data show CDR1 as LNHDA and CDR2 as SQIVND (reference sequence). Trimming cost V 2 bases and J 4 bases, with 12 bases left between them. CDR3 length equals 15 residues. CDR3 bases: TGTGCCAGTAGTATAACAGGGTTTTCCGGAAACACCATATATTTT. It is translated as CASSITGFSGNTIYF. The entire variable domain, with the rest obtained from reference TRBV19 and TRBJ1-3, is as follows: DGGITQSPKYLFRKEGQNVTLSCEQNLNHDAMYWYRQDPGQGLRLIYYSQIVNDFQKGDIAEGYSVSREKKESFPLTVTSAQKNPTAFYLCASSITGFSGNTIYFGEGSWLTVV.

The rearrangement uses TRBV5-1 and TRBJ2-1; the D gene is possibly TRBD2 (6 bases). The germline gives CDR1 SGHRS, CDR2 YFSETQ. Trimming took 5 bases from V and 1 from J, leaving 13 bases between them. CDR3 length: 15 residues. This CDR3 is CASSSSEGSYNEQFF. Written as DNA, the CDR3 is TGCGCCAGCAGTTCTAGCGAAGGGTCCTACAATGAGCAGTTCTTC.

V and J are TRBV5-6 and TRBJ1-6; 7 nucleotides align to TRBD1. CDR1 and CDR2 (germline): SGHDT, YYEEEE. CDR3 length: 18 residues. V dropped 0 bases and J dropped 0; count of bases not matched to a gene: 6. The CDR3 region is CASSLVRTGSSYNSPLHF. The CDR3 DNA reads as TGTGCCAGCAGCTTGGTTCGGACAGGCAGCTCCTATAATTCACCCCTCCACTTT.

This clone showed up just a few times. The chain uses TRBV25-1 and TRBJ2-2; D remains unclear. The V end lost 0 bases, the J end lost 4 bases, and 12 bases lay between the germline ends. The CDR3 loop spans 16 amino acids. Germline V gene sequence: CDR1 MGHDK, CDR2 SYGVNS. The chain's CDR3 is CASSEYKSLSTGELFF. The CDR3 DNA sequence: TGTGCCAGCAGTGAATATAAAAGTCTGAGCACCGGGGAGCTGTTTTTT.

This sequence joins TRBV14 and TRBJ2-3, with a possible D match to TRBD1 (5 bases). This CDR3 is built from 16 residues. CDR1 is SGHDN and CDR2 is FVKESK in the germline V gene. The ends were cut back, 6 bases at V and 2 bases at J, with 18 bases in the middle. The CDR3 coding sequence is TGTGCCAGCAGTTCAGACAGCCGAGGAACCACAGATACGCAGTATTTT. Translating it yields CASSSDSRGTTDTQYF.

This clone was detected a few times. The V gene is TRBV5-1, the J gene TRBJ1-1; possible D gene TRBD1, 5 bases. The CDR3 is made up of 16 amino acids. Germline V gene lookup returns CDR1 SGHRS and CDR2 YFSETQ. The V end was cut by 4 bases, the J end by 5 bases, with 21 bases between. Written as DNA, the CDR3 is TGCGCCAGCAGCCTCGTTGGGGCGCATAAGGGGACTGAAGCTTTCTTT. Translating it yields CASSLVGAHKGTEAFF.

The V gene is TRBV6-1, the J gene TRBJ1-5; D is ambiguous. The CDR3 spans 13 residues. Germline CDR1 reads MNHNS; CDR2 reads SASEGT. V was pared by 5 bases and J by 7 bases, with 12 bases between. The CDR3, as DNA: TGTGCCAGCAGTACTAAGGGAGAGCAGCCCCAGCATTTT. As protein: CASSTKGEQPQHF.

The chain combines TRBV11-2 with TRBJ1-4, with 7 bases matching TRBD1. The CDR3 covers 15 residues. The germline gives CDR1 SGHAT, CDR2 FQNNGV. With 5 bases clipped from V and 8 bases from J, the junction kept 11 bases outside the gene matches. The chain's CDR3 is CASSVRRGLREKLFF. DNA of the CDR3: TGTGCCAGCAGCGTAAGGAGGGGGCTTCGCGAAAAACTGTTTTTT.

A few counts support this clone. The V call is TRBV7-9, the J call TRBJ2-3; D is possibly TRBD2 (5 bases). CDR3 size: 15 residues. Between the trimmed V and J ends, which lost 5 bases and 1 base, there was a span of 13 bases. Germline CDR1 reads SEHNR; CDR2 reads FQNEAQ (reference sequence). For the CDR3, the DNA is TGTGCCAGCAGCCCCCCGGGATGGGGCACAGATACGCAGTATTTT. This sequence encodes CASSPPGWGTDTQYF.

Only a few counts were recorded for this clone. An end of the junction differs from the germline gene, which may be a read error. The chain carries TRBV10-3 and TRBJ1-5; D remains ambiguous. Germline CDR1 reads ENHRY; CDR2 reads SYGVKD. This CDR3 comprises 12 residues. CDR3 sequence reads: CASSAGGQPQHF. As DNA, the CDR3 is TGTGCCAGCAGTGCGGGTGGTCAGCCCCAGCATTTT.

CDR3: CASSPHRNHQPQHF. The CDR3 nucleotides are TGTGCCAGCAGTCCTCACAGGAACCATCAGCCCCAGCATTTT. The J gene is TRBJ1-5, the V gene TRBV28; D is possibly TRBD1 (5 bases). This CDR3 spans 14 amino acids. The V and J ends lost 5 bases and 5 bases respectively, with 13 bases between them. Germline loops: CDR1 MDHEN, CDR2 SYDVKM.

CDR3 DNA sequence: TGTGCCAGTCTGTGGGGCGCGGGAACAGATACGCAGTATTTT. Translating gives CASLWGAGTDTQYF. The rearrangement links TRBV2 to TRBJ2-3; possible D gene TRBD2, 6 bases. This CDR3 is 14 amino acids long. Trimming stripped 9 bases from V and 3 bases from J, with 16 bases between. The V gene's germline CDR1 is SNHLY and CDR2 FYNNEI.

In this sample, this clone turned up once. The rearrangement links TRBV9 to TRBJ2-5; weak D call: TRBD1 (6 bases). This CDR3 contains 15 residues. Trimming took 0 bases from V and 3 from J, leaving 12 bases between them. Germline assignment: CDR1 SGDLS and CDR2 YYNGEE. CDR3: CASSVGGTLKETQYF. The CDR3 DNA reads TGTGCCAGCAGCGTAGGGGGGACACTAAAAGAGACCCAGTACTTC.

The chain uses TRBV6-4 and TRBJ2-2, with 7 bases that match TRBD2. The CDR3 is made up of 14 amino acids. Germline CDR1 MRHNA, CDR2 SNTAGT. The ends lost 4 bases at V and 5 bases at J; junction bases unmatched: 4. The CDR3 DNA follows: TGTGCCAGCAGTGCCAGCGGGGAAACCGGGGAGCTGTTTTTT. Translating it yields CASSASGETGELFF.

This chain connects TRBV4-1 to TRBJ1-2, with TRBD1 matching 10 bases. The V gene end was trimmed by 0 bases and the J gene end by 6 bases; junction bases not matched to a gene: 4. Germline CDR1 reads MGHRA; CDR2 reads YSYEKL. CDR3 length: 15 amino acids. CDR3 nucleotide sequence: TGCGCCAGCAGCCAAGATTGGACAGGGGGTAATGGCTACACCTTC. Protein: CASSQDWTGGNGYTF.

The CDR3 sequence is CASSLRTGSGNTIYF. As DNA, the CDR3 is TGTGCCAGCAGCTTACGGACAGGGAGTGGAAACACCATATATTTT. The chain employs TRBV11-3 and TRBJ1-3; 8 nucleotides align to TRBD1. The V gene end was trimmed by 2 bases and the J gene end by 3 bases; junction bases not matched to a gene: 3. CDR1 and CDR2 (germline): SGHNT, YENEEA. This CDR3 region has 15 residues.

This clone was seen a handful of times. The chain is built from TRBV10-3 and TRBJ1-6; 7 bases fit TRBD1. Trimming at V came to 5 bases and at J to 6 bases, leaving 7 bases not matched to a gene. The CDR3 has 15 residues. The germline CDR1 and CDR2 sequences are ENHRY and SYGVKD. The CDR3 region has the DNA TGTGCCATCAGTTTGGACAGGTTAGGTAATTCACCCCTCCACTTT. It codes for CAISLDRLGNSPLHF.

This clone has only a few counts. The chain combines TRBV13 with TRBJ2-7; D uncertain. In germline, CDR1 is PRHDT, CDR2 FYEKMQ (reference sequence). The germline V and J ends were trimmed by 2 bases and 11 bases, with 13 bases remaining between them. This CDR3 contains 12 residues. This chain's CDR3 is CASSLSGGREYV. For the CDR3, the DNA is TGTGCCAGCAGCTTATCCGGCGGAAGAGAGTACGTC.

The V gene is TRBV9, the J gene TRBJ1-5, with D uncertain. This CDR3 comprises 15 residues. With 0 bases removed from V and 3 bases from J, the gap between germline ends came to 10 bases. The germline CDR1 and CDR2 sequences are SGDLS and YYNGEE. The CDR3 coding sequence is TGTGCCAGCAGCGTAGACCCTGGGCCCAATCAGCCCCAGCATTTT. Its translation is CASSVDPGPNQPQHF.

J is TRBJ1-2 and V is TRBV20-1; no clear D. There are 11 residues in the CDR3. V dropped 3 bases and J dropped 6 bases, with 8 bases sitting between them. CDR1 is DFQATT, CDR2 SNEGSKA, per germline (reference sequence). The CDR3 bases are TGCAGTGCTAGGCCGGTTGATGGCTACACCTTC. The encoded protein is CSARPVDGYTF.

J is TRBJ2-3 and V is TRBV27; D not certain. The CDR3 is 11 amino acids. Looked up from germline, CDR1 is MNHEY and CDR2 is SMNVEV (reference sequence). The V end lost 5 bases, the J end lost 2 bases, and 2 bases lay between the germline ends. This chain's CDR3 is CASSLTDTQYF. CDR3 nucleotide sequence: TGTGCCAGCAGTCTCACAGATACGCAGTATTTT.

The chain recombines TRBV10-3 with TRBJ1-2; weak D call: TRBD1 (6 bases). Germline CDR1 reads ENHRY; CDR2 reads SYGVKD. V lost 2 bases to trimming and J lost 7 bases, with 14 bases between them. The CDR3 is 14 residues long. The CDR3 region has the DNA TGTGCCATCAGTGAGGCAGGGGACGCTCGTGGCTACACCTTC. This gives the protein CAISEAGDARGYTF.

CDR3 in amino acids: CASIRFAGQGFSGYSGNTIYF. As DNA, the CDR3 is TGTGCCAGTATTAGGTTTGCCGGACAGGGGTTTTCGGGATACTCTGGAAACACCATATATTTT. The V and J genes are TRBV19 and TRBJ1-3; 9 nucleotides align to TRBD1. Germline V gene sequence: CDR1 LNHDA, CDR2 SQIVND (reference sequence). The CDR3 runs 21 residues. After removal of 7 bases from V and 0 bases from J, the junction contained 22 bases not matched to a gene.

V and J are TRBV7-8 and TRBJ1-3; 10 positions agree with TRBD1. Germline trimming cut 3 bases from V and 1 base from J; bases unmatched to any gene: 3. In germline, CDR1 is SGHVS, CDR2 FQNEAQ. This CDR3 is built from 16 residues. The CDR3: CASSFRDRGSGNTIYF. In DNA form, the CDR3 reads TGTGCCAGCAGCTTCCGGGACAGGGGTTCTGGAAACACCATATATTTT.